The 22 T cell receptor beta chains reported below all come from one sample, sequenced in a study of blood T cell repertoires in COVID-19. Here immunoSEQ multiplex PCR was the method, and the copy in TCRdb shows in-frame clones only, minus some. The profile covers fewer than 250,000 clones, with 80% to 90% appearing a single time and about 2% taken by the ten largest. Sequences were obtained from peripheral blood. These receptors were taken from a woman aged 45-59 years with acute or convalescent COVID-19.

This chain uses TRBV5-1 with TRBJ2-3; 8 bases agree with TRBD2. The V gene end was trimmed by 3 bases and the J gene end by 0 bases; junction bases not matched to a gene: 6. The CDR3 covers 16 residues. Germline V gene sequence: CDR1 SGHRS, CDR2 YFSETQ. CDR3 residues: CASSSLADISTDTQYF. The CDR3 nucleotides are TGCGCCAGCAGCTCACTAGCGGATATTAGCACAGATACGCAGTATTTT.

The rearrangement joins TRBV10-1 to TRBJ2-2; weak D call: TRBD1 (6 bases). This CDR3 is 12 amino acids long. Germline V gene sequence: CDR1 WNHNN, CDR2 SYGVQD (reference sequence). The V end was cut by 8 bases, the J end by 6 bases, with 10 bases between. The CDR3 loop is CASGRGAGELFF. CDR3 DNA sequence: TGCGCCAGCGGCAGGGGCGCCGGGGAGCTGTTTTTT.

This chain joins TRBV11-3 and TRBJ1-1; the D gene is possibly TRBD1 (5 bases). Trimming took off 1 base at V and 5 bases at J, with 11 bases between the two ends. From germline, CDR1 is SGHNT and CDR2 YENEEA. This CDR3 has 14 residues. Written as DNA, the CDR3 is TGTGCCAGCAGCTTAGGCCGGGGGAGTACTGAAGCTTTCTTT. Translation gives CASSLGRGSTEAFF.

The J gene is TRBJ2-1, the V gene TRBV6-2 or TRBV6-3; D might be TRBD2 (6 bases). Germline values: CDR1 MNHEY, CDR2 SVGEGT. CDR3 length equals 14 residues. The V and J ends lost 2 bases and 6 bases respectively, with 11 bases between them. CDR3 in DNA: TGTGCCAGCAGTTACACGCGGGGCCTCAATGAGCAGTTCTTC. This encodes CASSYTRGLNEQFF.

The chain recombines TRBV11-2 with TRBJ2-7; 7 bases match TRBD1. V shed 4 bases, J shed 2 bases, and the junction held 8 bases outside the gene matches. The germline V gene encodes CDR1 SGHAT and CDR2 FQNNGV. The CDR3 length is 15 residues. This CDR3 reads CASSSWPGQTYEQYF. The CDR3 nucleotides read TGTGCCAGCAGCTCGTGGCCGGGACAGACCTACGAGCAGTACTTC.

The chain uses TRBV30 and TRBJ2-4; D unclear. The CDR3 has 12 residues. V was cut by 2 bases and J by 9 bases, with 11 bases left in between. CDR1 is GTSNPN and CDR2 is SVGIG in the germline V gene (reference sequence). The CDR3 loop reads CAWSKVSGIQYF. CDR3 DNA sequence: TGTGCCTGGAGTAAAGTGAGTGGCATTCAGTACTTC.

This clone was counted a single time. The J gene is TRBJ1-1, the V gene TRBV5-1; D is unresolved. The CDR3 length is 15 residues. In germline, CDR1 is SGHRS, CDR2 YFSETQ. Trimming left V 4 bases short and J 0 bases short, with 13 bases between. CDR3 protein: CASSPEGAMNTEAFF. DNA for the CDR3: TGCGCCAGCAGCCCGGAGGGCGCTATGAACACTGAAGCTTTCTTT. The full variable domain, with the rest looked up from reference TRBV5-1 and TRBJ1-1, is KAGVTQTPRYLIKTRGQQVTLSCSPISGHRSVSWYQQTPGQGLQFLFEYFSETQRNKGNFPGRFSGRQFSNSRSEMNVSTLELGDSALYLCASSPEGAMNTEAFFGQGTRLTVV.

The chain has TRBV27 and TRBJ2-7; D is perhaps TRBD2 (6 bases). The germline V gene encodes CDR1 MNHEY and CDR2 SMNVEV (reference sequence). The CDR3 runs 12 residues. V lost 3 bases and J 6 bases, leaving 9 bases between the germline ends. CDR3 bases: TGTGCCAGCAGTTTGGGGGGAACCGAGCAGTACTTC. Translation gives CASSLGGTEQYF.

The chain carries TRBV7-2 and TRBJ1-4, with 9 positions matching TRBD1. Germline loops: CDR1 SGHTA, CDR2 FQGNSA. J was trimmed by 4 bases and V by 1 base; bases with no gene match: 4. This CDR3 has 16 residues. The CDR3 loop reads CASSLEATGGNEKLFF. CDR3 nucleotide sequence: TGTGCCAGCAGCTTAGAAGCGACAGGGGGTAATGAAAAACTGTTTTTT.

The chain joins TRBV5-1 to TRBJ2-6; D is possibly TRBD2 (6 bases). Trimming left V 0 bases short and J 2 bases short, with 12 bases between. The CDR3 covers 17 residues. Germline CDR1 and CDR2: SGHRS and YFSETQ. The CDR3 is CASSLEGLAAGANVLTF. Here the CDR3 DNA reads TGCGCCAGCAGCTTGGAGGGACTTGCCGCTGGGGCCAACGTCCTGACTTTC.

The chain recombines TRBV5-4 with TRBJ1-1; 8 bases map to TRBD1. The CDR3 runs to 16 residues. V lost 4 bases and J lost 0; bases outside the gene matches: 8. CDR1 is SGHNT, CDR2 YYREEE, per germline (reference sequence). CDR3 protein: CASSPEVDRVNTEAFF. In DNA form, the CDR3 reads TGTGCCAGCAGCCCGGAAGTGGACAGGGTGAACACTGAAGCTTTCTTT.

The chain employs TRBV9 and TRBJ1-4; the match to TRBD1 covers 7 bases. V was clipped by 4 bases and J by 4 bases; unmatched bases: 7. This CDR3 contains 15 residues. Germline assignment: CDR1 SGDLS and CDR2 YYNGEE. CDR3 region: CASSSRDSLNEKLFF. As DNA, the CDR3 is TGTGCCAGCAGCTCTCGGGACAGCCTTAATGAAAAACTGTTTTTT.

V usage is TRBV11-1 and J usage is TRBJ1-4; 8 positions agree with TRBD1. The CDR3 runs 14 residues. Germline assignment: CDR1 SGHAT and CDR2 FQDESV (reference sequence). The junction had 7 bases not matched to a gene; V was cut back by 5 bases and J by 8 bases. The CDR3 DNA reads TGTGCCAGCAGCGCGGACAGGGCAGGCGAAAAACTGTTTTTT. Its translation: CASSADRAGEKLFF. The full variable domain, with the rest looked up from reference TRBV11-1 and TRBJ1-4, is EAEVAQSPRYKITEKSQAVAFWCDPISGHATLYWYRQILGQGPELLVQFQDESVVDDSQLPKDRFSAERLKGVDSTLKIQPAELGDSAMYLCASSADRAGEKLFFGSGTQLSVL.

V is TRBV29-1 and J is TRBJ2-3; 12 bases are a match to TRBD2. With V trimmed by 6 bases and J by 0 bases, 7 bases remained unmatched. The CDR3 covers 16 residues. Germline CDR1 and CDR2: SQVTM and ANQGSEA. The CDR3 bases are TGCAGCGTGGCCGGGACTAGCGGGTCTAGCACAGATACGCAGTATTTT. Translated, it gives CSVAGTSGSSTDTQYF.

The chain joins TRBV18 to TRBJ1-3; TRBD1 matches 7 bases. Germline CDR1 reads KGHSH; CDR2 reads LQKENI. The CDR3 extends over 15 amino acids. Losses at the gene ends were 5 bases for V and 4 bases for J; bases not matched to a gene: 8. In DNA, the CDR3 is TGTGCCAGCTCAGCCCTGACAGGGCCGGGAAACACCATATATTTT. Translating gives CASSALTGPGNTIYF.

The J gene is TRBJ2-1, the V gene TRBV12-2; TRBD2, the table's D call, was not compared with the DNA. TRBV12-2 is assigned pseudogene status. There are 16 residues in the CDR3. Written as DNA, the CDR3 is TGTGCAAGTCGCTTCTTAGGAGCGGGGGGTGGAAATGAGCAGTTCTTC. This gives the protein CASRFLGAGGGNEQFF.

The rearrangement joins TRBV10-2 to TRBJ1-2; no firm D call. Per the germline V gene, CDR1 is WSHSY and CDR2 is SAAADI. This CDR3 has 13 residues. Deletions cut 7 bases from V and 7 bases from J, with 16 bases between. The CDR3 DNA reads TGCGCCAGCACCCGGGAGCAGGAAGCTGGCTACACCTTC. Translation: CASTREQEAGYTF.

This sequence joins TRBV25-1 and TRBJ1-2; 8 bases line up with TRBD1. With 3 bases clipped from V and 6 bases from J, the junction kept 6 bases outside the gene matches. Germline CDR1 reads MGHDK; CDR2 reads SYGVNS. The CDR3 sequence is 14 residues long. The CDR3 sequence is CASSDYGQGNGYTF. CDR3 DNA sequence: TGTGCCAGCAGTGATTACGGACAGGGCAATGGCTACACCTTC.

The chain couples TRBV27 to TRBJ2-7; D remains unclear. With 10 bases removed from V and 0 bases from J, the gap between germline ends came to 16 bases. The CDR3 is 14 residues long. Germline CDR1 MNHEY, CDR2 SMNVEV (reference sequence). In nucleotides, the CDR3 is TGTGCCACCTCACTAAGGCCGAGCTCCTACGAGCAGTACTTC. Translation: CATSLRPSSYEQYF.

The V and J genes are TRBV5-1 and TRBJ2-5, with D possibly matching TRBD2 (5 bases). V was pared by 4 bases and J by 5 bases, with 21 bases between. This CDR3 spans 16 amino acids. CDR1 and CDR2 from the germline V gene are SGHRS and YFSETQ. CDR3 region: CASSPGISRDGETQYF. CDR3 nucleotides: TGCGCCAGCAGCCCGGGGATTTCCCGGGATGGCGAGACCCAGTACTTC.

The rearrangement joins TRBV18 to TRBJ2-5; 7 bases are shared with TRBD1. Germline trimming cut 8 bases from V and 2 bases from J; bases unmatched to any gene: 5. This CDR3 has 13 residues. Per the germline V gene, CDR1 is KGHSH and CDR2 is LQKENI. For the CDR3, the DNA is TGTGCCAGCCTTCCGGGACAGCAAGAGACCCAGTACTTC. It translates to CASLPGQQETQYF.

The chain couples TRBV5-1 to TRBJ2-5, with 9 positions matching TRBD2. Germline lookup yields CDR1 SGHRS and CDR2 YFSETQ. The V segment lost 0 bases and the J segment 2 bases; nucleotides outside the gene matches: 5. This CDR3 has 16 amino acids. CDR3 amino acids: CASSLVWLAGQETQYF. CDR3 DNA sequence: TGCGCCAGCAGCTTGGTCTGGCTAGCGGGACAAGAGACCCAGTACTTC.